This TCR beta chain was obtained from a study of T-cell reconstitution after alpha-beta-depleted transplantation in children. Unique molecular identifiers featured in how the TCRbeta library was prepared. TCRdb re-called the PCR reads with MiXCR, one entry per CDR3 protein. This repertoire shows 360,000 or so distinct CDR3 sequences, roughly 20% found once; its top ten account for 3.8%. Germline CDR1 reads LNHNV; CDR2 reads YYDKDF (reference sequence). The CDR3 consists of 14 residues. V was pared by 1 base and J by 4 bases, with 2 bases of the junction left unmatched. The specimen was PBMCs from the stem cell graft donor, collected from the stem cell graft. The chain combines TRBV15 with TRBJ2-7, with 9 nucleotides matching TRBD2. This TCR was sampled from a human donor who donated a stem cell graft to a child with acute myeloid leukemia. CDR3 DNA sequence: TGTGCCACCAGCAGAGCTAGCGGGACTTACGAGCAGTACTTC. The encoded protein is CATSRASGTYEQYF.